This TCR beta chain came from a study of Graves' ophthalmopathy and Graves' hyperthyroidism. Study-wide context: Calling hyperthyroidism stable required that no ophthalmopathy show up within 18 months of follow-up. Study conclusions and caveats: A model built from 13 signatures distinguished ophthalmopathy from stable hyperthyroidism with about 86% sensitivity and less than 83% specificity. Blood repertoires reportedly contained most expanded thyroid clonotypes above 0.001 frequency.

This clonotype was recorded at least ten times. Its cognate antigen is unknown. The diagnostic workup employed clinical symptoms, serum thyroxine, TRAb, thyroid ultrasound and orbital computed tomography. TCR beta CDR3 amplification used RNA transcripts. The first-round RT-PCR employed HTBI primers together with the Qiagen OneStep RT-PCR kit. A multiplex PCR was then performed as the second round. MiXCR, run by TCRdb on the multiplex PCR reads, gives a single entry per CDR3 protein. The sample has around 1,000,000 distinct CDR3 sequences; roughly two fifths are singletons. The sequence was collected from an adult man with Graves' hyperthyroidism. Sequenced sample: peripheral blood or thyroid tissue (not recorded which).

The CDR3 bases are TGCAGTGCTAGCAACAGGGGTTGGTACGAGCAGTACTTC. Translation: CSASNRGWYEQYF. This chain links TRBV20-1 with TRBJ2-7, with 7 bases identical to TRBD1. The CDR3 is 13 residues long. The germline gives CDR1 DFQATT, CDR2 SNEGSKA (reference sequence). With V trimmed by 3 bases and J by 4 bases, 6 bases remained unmatched.